This T cell receptor (beta chain) was identified in a study of shared T cell receptors in the human thymus. Germline CDR1 SGHAT, CDR2 FQNNGV. V gave up 2 bases and J gave up 6 bases, with 19 bases separating them. The CDR3 is made up of 17 amino acids. Data came from immunoSEQ multiplex PCR; TCRdb stores just in-frame clones and leaves some out. The sample holds about 710,000 clones; approximately 87% are singletons and the top ten take roughly 0.0094%. These records were also assigned to another study, of human thymus T cells.

Input material: thymocytes. The receptor's source is a boy under two years old with a congenital heart defect. V gene TRBV11-2 combines with J gene TRBJ2-2; D is possibly TRBD1 (6 bases). In DNA form, the CDR3 reads TGTGCCAGCAGCTTAAGGTCACAGGGATATGGGCCCGGGGAGCTGTTTTTT. Amino acids: CASSLRSQGYGPGELFF.